The clone carrying this T cell receptor (beta chain) was detected a few times. What it binds is not known. These data are taken from a study of T-cell memory formation after mild COVID-19. Study-level background: Largely, the TCR clusters proved donor specific.

TCRalpha and TCRbeta libraries used 5'RACE with constant-segment primers and UMIs. Using its own MiXCR run on the 5' RACE reads, TCRdb lists one record per CDR3 protein. The data contain about 200,000 distinct CDR3 sequences, 9.5% of them seen just once; the ten biggest clones take up 3% to 4%. The study's findings and limits: Clones that contracted from day 15 to 85 were balanced CD4/CD8, while later expanders leaned CD4+. That cross-reactive memory joined was suggested by some responding clones appearing in pre-infection memory.

V was cut by 6 bases and J by 8 bases, with 13 bases left in between. Germline CDR1 and CDR2: MNHEY and SVGAGI. CDR3 size: 12 residues. Sequencing used PBMCs or a T cell subset sorted from them (not recorded which). The chain carries TRBV6-5 and TRBJ1-2; no reliable D call. This sequence originates from a man aged 18 to 30 who had mild COVID-19 (a few samples of this study predate the infection). Cell type and time point are not known. The chain's CDR3 is CASRVGFDGYTF. In DNA form, the CDR3 reads TGTGCCAGCAGGGTCGGGTTTGACGGCTACACCTTC.